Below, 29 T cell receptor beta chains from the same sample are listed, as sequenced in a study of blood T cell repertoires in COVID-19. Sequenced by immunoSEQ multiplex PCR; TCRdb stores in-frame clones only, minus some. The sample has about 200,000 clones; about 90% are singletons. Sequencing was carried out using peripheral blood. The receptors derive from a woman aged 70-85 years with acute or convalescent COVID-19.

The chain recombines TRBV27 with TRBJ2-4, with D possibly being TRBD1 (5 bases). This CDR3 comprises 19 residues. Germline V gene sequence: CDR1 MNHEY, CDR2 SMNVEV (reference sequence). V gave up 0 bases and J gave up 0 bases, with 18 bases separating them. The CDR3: CASSLSGASRGLAKNIQYF. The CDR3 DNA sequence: TGTGCCAGCAGTTTATCAGGGGCATCTAGAGGTTTAGCCAAAAACATTCAGTACTTC.

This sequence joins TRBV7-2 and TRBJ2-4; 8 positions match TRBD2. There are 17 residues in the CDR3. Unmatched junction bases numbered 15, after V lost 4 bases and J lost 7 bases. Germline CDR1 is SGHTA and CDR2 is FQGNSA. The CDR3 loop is CASSWLSPGLGDNIQYF. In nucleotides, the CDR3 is TGTGCCAGCAGCTGGTTATCACCGGGACTAGGGGATAACATTCAGTACTTC.

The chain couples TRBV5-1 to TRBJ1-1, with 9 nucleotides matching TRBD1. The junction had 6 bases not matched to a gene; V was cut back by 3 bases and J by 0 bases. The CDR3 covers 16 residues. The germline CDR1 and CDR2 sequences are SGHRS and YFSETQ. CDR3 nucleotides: TGCGCCAGCAGCTACCTTACAGGGGGCTTGAACACTGAAGCTTTCTTT. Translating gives CASSYLTGGLNTEAFF.

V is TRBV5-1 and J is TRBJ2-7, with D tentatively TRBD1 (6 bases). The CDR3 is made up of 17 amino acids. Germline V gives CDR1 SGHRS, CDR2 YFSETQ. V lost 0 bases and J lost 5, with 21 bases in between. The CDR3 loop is CASSLVPPDRSLNEQYF. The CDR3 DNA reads TGCGCCAGCAGCTTGGTACCCCCAGACAGGAGTCTTAACGAGCAGTACTTC.

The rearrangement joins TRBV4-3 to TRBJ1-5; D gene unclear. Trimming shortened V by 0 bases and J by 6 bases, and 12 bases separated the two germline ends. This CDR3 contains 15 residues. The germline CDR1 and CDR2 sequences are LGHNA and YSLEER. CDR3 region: CASSQDFQVGQPQHF. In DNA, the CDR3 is TGCGCCAGCAGCCAAGATTTCCAGGTCGGTCAGCCCCAGCATTTT.

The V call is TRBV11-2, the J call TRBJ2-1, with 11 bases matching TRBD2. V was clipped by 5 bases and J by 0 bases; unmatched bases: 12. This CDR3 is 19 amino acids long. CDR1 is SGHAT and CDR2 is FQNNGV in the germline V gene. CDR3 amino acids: CASSGGTSGFISSYNEQFF. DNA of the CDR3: TGTGCCAGCAGCGGCGGGACTAGCGGATTTATTAGCTCCTACAATGAGCAGTTCTTC.

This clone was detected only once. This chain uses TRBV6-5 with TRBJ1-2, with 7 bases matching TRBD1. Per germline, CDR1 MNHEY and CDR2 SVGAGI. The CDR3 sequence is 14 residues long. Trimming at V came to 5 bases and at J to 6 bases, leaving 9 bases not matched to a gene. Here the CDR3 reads CASSPQGQTNGYTF. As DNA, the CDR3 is TGTGCCAGCAGTCCACAGGGGCAGACGAATGGCTACACCTTC.

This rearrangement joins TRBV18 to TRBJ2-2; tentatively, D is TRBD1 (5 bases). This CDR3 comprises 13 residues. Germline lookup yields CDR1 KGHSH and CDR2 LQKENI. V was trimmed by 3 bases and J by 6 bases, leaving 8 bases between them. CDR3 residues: CASSPQGPGELFF. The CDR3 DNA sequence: TGTGCCAGCTCACCTCAGGGTCCCGGGGAGCTGTTTTTT.

CDR3 sequence: CASSEGGLREAFF. For the CDR3, the DNA is TGCGCCAGCAGTGAAGGGGGTCTCCGGGAAGCTTTCTTT. The chain uses TRBV10-1 and TRBJ1-1, with a weak D call TRBD1 (6 bases). Germline CDR1 WNHNN, CDR2 SYGVQD (reference sequence). V dropped 3 bases and J dropped 8 bases, with 13 bases sitting between them. The CDR3 sequence is 13 residues long.

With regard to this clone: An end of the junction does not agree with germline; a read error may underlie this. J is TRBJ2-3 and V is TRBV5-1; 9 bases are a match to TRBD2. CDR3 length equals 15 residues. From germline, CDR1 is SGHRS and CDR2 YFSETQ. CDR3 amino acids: CARSWAGRGGDTQYF. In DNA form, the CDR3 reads TGCGCCCGCAGCTGGGCGGGGCGGGGGGGAGATACGCAGTATTTT. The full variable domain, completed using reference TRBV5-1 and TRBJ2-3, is KAGVTQTPRYLIKTRGQQVTLSCSPISGHRSVSWYQQTPGQGLQFLFEYFSETQRNKGNFPGRFSGRQFSNSRSEMNVSTLELGDSALYLCARSWAGRGGDTQYFGPGTRLTVL.

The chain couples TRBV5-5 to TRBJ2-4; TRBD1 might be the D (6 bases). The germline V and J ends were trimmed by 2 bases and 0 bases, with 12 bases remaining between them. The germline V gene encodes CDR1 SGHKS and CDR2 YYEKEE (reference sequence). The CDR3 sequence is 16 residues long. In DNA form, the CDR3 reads TGTGCCAGCAGCTTCGACAGGTCCGTAGCCAAAAACATTCAGTACTTC. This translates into CASSFDRSVAKNIQYF.

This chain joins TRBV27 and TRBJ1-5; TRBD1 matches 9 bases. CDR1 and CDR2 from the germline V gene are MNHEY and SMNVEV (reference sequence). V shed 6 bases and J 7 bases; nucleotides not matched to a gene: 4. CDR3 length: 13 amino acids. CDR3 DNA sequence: TGTGCCAGCAGGCGGACAGGGGAGCAGCCCCAGCATTTT. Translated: CASRRTGEQPQHF.

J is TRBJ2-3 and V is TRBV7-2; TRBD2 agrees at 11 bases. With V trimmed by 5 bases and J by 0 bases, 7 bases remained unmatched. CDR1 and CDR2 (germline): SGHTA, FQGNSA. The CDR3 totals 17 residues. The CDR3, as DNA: TGTGCCAGCAGCCTAACTAGCGGGGGCCTTAGCACAGATACGCAGTATTTT. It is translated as CASSLTSGGLSTDTQYF.

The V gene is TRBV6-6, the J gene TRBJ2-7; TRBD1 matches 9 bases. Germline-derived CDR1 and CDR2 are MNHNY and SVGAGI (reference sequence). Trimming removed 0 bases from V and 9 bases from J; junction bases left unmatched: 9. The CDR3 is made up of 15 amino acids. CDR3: CASSYSIQGATGQYF. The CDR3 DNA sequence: TGTGCCAGCAGTTACTCGATACAGGGGGCCACCGGGCAGTACTTC.

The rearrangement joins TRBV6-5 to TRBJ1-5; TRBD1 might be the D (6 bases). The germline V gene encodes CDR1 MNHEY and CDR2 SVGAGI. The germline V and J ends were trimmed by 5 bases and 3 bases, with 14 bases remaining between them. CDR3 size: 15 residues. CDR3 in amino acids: CASSRTRDNNQPQHF. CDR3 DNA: TGTGCCAGCAGTCGGACTCGGGACAACAATCAGCCCCAGCATTTT.

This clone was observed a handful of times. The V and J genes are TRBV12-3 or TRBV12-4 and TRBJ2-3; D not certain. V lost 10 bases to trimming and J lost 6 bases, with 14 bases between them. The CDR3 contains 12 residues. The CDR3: CATVSQWDTQYF. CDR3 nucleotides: TGTGCCACCGTATCGCAGTGGGATACGCAGTATTTT.

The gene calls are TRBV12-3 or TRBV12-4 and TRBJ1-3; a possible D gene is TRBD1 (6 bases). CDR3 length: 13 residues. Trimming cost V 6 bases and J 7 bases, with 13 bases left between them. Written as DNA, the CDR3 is TGTGCCAGCAGACTCGTGGGGGCGAACACCATATATTTT. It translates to CASRLVGANTIYF.

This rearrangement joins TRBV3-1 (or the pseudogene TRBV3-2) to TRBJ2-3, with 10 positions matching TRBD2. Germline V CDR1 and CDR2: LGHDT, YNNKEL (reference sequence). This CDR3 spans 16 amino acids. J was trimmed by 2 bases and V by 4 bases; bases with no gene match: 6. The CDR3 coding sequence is TGTGCCAGCAGCCCACTAGCGGGACTCAACACAGATACGCAGTATTTT. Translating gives CASSPLAGLNTDTQYF.

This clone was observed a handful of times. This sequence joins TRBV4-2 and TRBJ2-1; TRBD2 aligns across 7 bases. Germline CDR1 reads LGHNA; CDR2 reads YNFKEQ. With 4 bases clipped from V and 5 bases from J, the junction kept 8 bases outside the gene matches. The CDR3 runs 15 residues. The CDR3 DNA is TGTGCCAGCAGCCCCACTAGCGCAACAAACAATGAGCAGTTCTTC. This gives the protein CASSPTSATNNEQFF.

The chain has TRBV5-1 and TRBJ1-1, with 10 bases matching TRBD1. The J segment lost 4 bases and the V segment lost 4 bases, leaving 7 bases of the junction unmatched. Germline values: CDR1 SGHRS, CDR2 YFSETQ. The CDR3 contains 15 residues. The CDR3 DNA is TGCGCCAGCAGCGTCGACAGGGGGCAGAGCACTGAAGCTTTCTTT. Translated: CASSVDRGQSTEAFF.

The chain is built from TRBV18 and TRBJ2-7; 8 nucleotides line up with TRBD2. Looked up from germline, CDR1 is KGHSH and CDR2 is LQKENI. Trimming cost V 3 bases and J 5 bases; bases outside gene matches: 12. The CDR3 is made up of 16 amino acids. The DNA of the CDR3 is TGTGCCAGCTCACCGAACGTTTTCGGGGGGGAGGACGAGCAGTACTTC. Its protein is CASSPNVFGGEDEQYF.

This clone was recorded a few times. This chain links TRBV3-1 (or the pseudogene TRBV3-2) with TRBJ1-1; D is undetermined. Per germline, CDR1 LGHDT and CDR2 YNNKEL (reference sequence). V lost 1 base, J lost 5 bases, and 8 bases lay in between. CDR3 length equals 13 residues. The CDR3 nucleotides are TGTGCCAGCAGCCAAGTAAGCGGGACTGAAGCTTTCTTT. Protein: CASSQVSGTEAFF.

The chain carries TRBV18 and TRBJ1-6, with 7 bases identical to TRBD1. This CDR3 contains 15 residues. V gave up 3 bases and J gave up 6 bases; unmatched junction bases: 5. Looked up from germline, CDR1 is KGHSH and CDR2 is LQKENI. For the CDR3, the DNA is TGTGCCAGCTCACCTCGACAGGGACCTAATTCACCCCTCCACTTT. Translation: CASSPRQGPNSPLHF. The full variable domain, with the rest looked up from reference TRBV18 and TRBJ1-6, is NAGVMQNPRHLVRRRGQEARLRCSPMKGHSHVYWYRQLPEEGLKFMVYLQKENIIDESGMPKERFSAEFPKEGPSILRIQQVVRGDSAAYFCASSPRQGPNSPLHFGNGTRLTVT.

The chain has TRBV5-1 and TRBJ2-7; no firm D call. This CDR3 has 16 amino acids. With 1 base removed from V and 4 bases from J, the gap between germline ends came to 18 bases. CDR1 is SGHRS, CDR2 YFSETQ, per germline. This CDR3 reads CASSLSYPGSKYEQYF. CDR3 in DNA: TGCGCCAGCAGCTTGTCATATCCCGGGTCTAAGTACGAGCAGTACTTC.

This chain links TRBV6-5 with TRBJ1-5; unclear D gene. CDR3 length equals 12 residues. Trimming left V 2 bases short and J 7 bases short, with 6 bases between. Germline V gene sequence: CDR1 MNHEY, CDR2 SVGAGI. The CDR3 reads CASSYAEQPQHF. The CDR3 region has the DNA TGTGCCAGCAGTTACGCGGAACAGCCCCAGCATTTT.

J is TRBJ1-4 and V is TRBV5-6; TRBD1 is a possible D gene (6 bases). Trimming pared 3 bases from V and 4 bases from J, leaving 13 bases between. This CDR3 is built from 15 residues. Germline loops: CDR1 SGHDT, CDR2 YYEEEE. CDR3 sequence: CASSSYGQINEKLFF. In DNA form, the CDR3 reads TGTGCCAGCAGCTCCTACGGACAGATTAATGAAAAACTGTTTTTT.

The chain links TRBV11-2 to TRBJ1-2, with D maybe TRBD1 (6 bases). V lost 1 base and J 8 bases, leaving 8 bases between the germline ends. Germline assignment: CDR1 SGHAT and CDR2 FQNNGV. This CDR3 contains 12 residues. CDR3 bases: TGTGCCAGCAGCTTAGGGGGGGGCGGCTACACCTTC. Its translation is CASSLGGGGYTF.

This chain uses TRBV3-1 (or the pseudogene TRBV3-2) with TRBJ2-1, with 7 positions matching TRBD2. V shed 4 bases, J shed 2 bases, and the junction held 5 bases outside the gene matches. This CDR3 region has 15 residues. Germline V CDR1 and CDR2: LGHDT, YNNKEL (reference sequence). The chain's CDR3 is CASSPYGRTYNEQFF. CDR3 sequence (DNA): TGTGCCAGCAGCCCGTACGGGAGGACCTACAATGAGCAGTTCTTC.

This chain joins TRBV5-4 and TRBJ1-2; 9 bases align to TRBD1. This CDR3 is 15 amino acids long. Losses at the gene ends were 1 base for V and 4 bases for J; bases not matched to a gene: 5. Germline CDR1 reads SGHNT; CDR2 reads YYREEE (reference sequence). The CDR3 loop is CASSLRTGVGYGYTF. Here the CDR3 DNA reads TGTGCCAGCAGCTTGAGGACAGGGGTTGGCTATGGCTACACCTTC. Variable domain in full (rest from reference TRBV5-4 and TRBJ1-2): ETGVTQSPTHLIKTRGQQVTLRCSSQSGHNTVSWYQQALGQGPQFIFQYYREEENGRGNFPPRFSGLQFPNYSSELNVNALELDDSALYLCASSLRTGVGYGYTFGSGTRLTVV.